These 9 T cell receptor beta chains originate from one sample sequenced in a study of neurological immune-mediated disorders. A single record per CDR3 protein comes from TCRdb applying MiXCR to the 5' RACE reads. The sample has about 55,000 distinct CDR3 sequences; 3.6% are singletons. The specimen sequenced was PBMCs. The origin of the receptors is a man aged 30-40 years with multiple sclerosis.

In this sample, this clonotype turned up many times. V usage is TRBV7-9 and J usage is TRBJ1-1; no firm D call. The CDR3 runs 13 residues. CDR1 is SEHNR and CDR2 is FQNEAQ in the germline V gene (reference sequence). Trimming cost V 7 bases and J 1 base, with 10 bases left between them. The CDR3 region has the DNA TGTGCCAGCACCCTCGTGCCGAACACTGAAGCTTTCTTT. This sequence encodes CASTLVPNTEAFF.

The sample holds many counts of this clonotype. J is TRBJ1-5 and V is TRBV27, with D hard to call. The germline gives CDR1 MNHEY, CDR2 SMNVEV (reference sequence). The CDR3 runs to 14 residues. V dropped 5 bases and J dropped 4 bases, with 12 bases sitting between them. The CDR3 nucleotides read TGTGCCAGCAGTCCGGGAAGTGGGAATCAGCCCCAGCATTTT. Translation: CASSPGSGNQPQHF.

A remark on this clonotype: Given a much more abundant clone one base away, this may be a read error. The chain is built from TRBV4-2 and TRBJ2-5; TRBD1 or TRBD2 may be the D gene (6 bases each). V was pared by 1 base and J by 5 bases, with 17 bases between. Looked up from germline, CDR1 is LGHNA and CDR2 is YNFKEQ. The CDR3 runs to 16 residues. In nucleotides, the CDR3 is TGTGCCAGCAGCCAAGTCGCTGGAGGGACAACGGAGACCCAGTACTTC. It translates to CASSQVAGGTTETQYF.

This clonotype was observed many times. This chain joins TRBV28 and TRBJ2-3; 11 bases fit TRBD2. The CDR3 covers 14 residues. Losses at the gene ends were 4 bases for V and 10 bases for J; bases not matched to a gene: 7. The germline CDR1 and CDR2 sequences are MDHEN and SYDVKM. CDR3 in DNA: TGTGCCAGCAGTTATATAGCGGGAGGGCAATCGCAGTATTTT. Translating it yields CASSYIAGGQSQYF.

This clonotype was found many times. As the CDR3 is not closed by the conserved phenylalanine or tryptophan, this likely results from a read error. The DNA is left out, because the CDR3 cannot be placed on it with certainty; the CDR3 is given as TCRdb lists it. The V gene is TRBV21-1, the J gene TRBJ2-4; the table assigns TRBD1, which was not confirmed against the DNA. TRBV21-1 is a recognized pseudogene. The CDR3 numbers 17 amino acids, ends counted. The CDR3 spells CASSKAEGIVDKNIQYC.

This clonotype was counted at least ten times. The CDR3 sequence: CASSLGQGPYQPQHF. The CDR3 DNA reads as TGTGCCAGCAGCCTCGGACAGGGTCCTTATCAGCCCCAGCATTTT. V is TRBV7-6 and J is TRBJ1-5, with TRBD1 matching over 8 bases. The germline CDR1 and CDR2 sequences are SGHVS and FNYEAQ. V dropped 5 bases and J dropped 5; count of bases not matched to a gene: 8. This CDR3 spans 15 amino acids. The variable domain in full, with the rest retrieved from reference TRBV7-6 and TRBJ1-5, is GAGVSQSPRYKVTKRGQDVALRCDPISGHVSLYWYRQALGQGPEFLTYFNYEAQQDKSGLPNDRFSAERPEGSISTLTIQRTEQRDSAMYRCASSLGQGPYQPQHFGDGTRLSIL.

In its sample, this clonotype was seen many times. The chain uses TRBV5-1 and TRBJ2-7, with 7 bases fitting TRBD2. The germline CDR1 and CDR2 sequences are SGHRS and YFSETQ. This CDR3 is 13 amino acids long. The junction had 5 bases not matched to a gene; V was cut back by 4 bases and J by 4 bases. The CDR3 DNA is TGCGCCAGCAGCCGGGAGGCCGAATACGAGCAGTACTTC. Protein product: CASSREAEYEQYF.

This clonotype was counted ten times or more. This chain links TRBV12-3 or TRBV12-4 with TRBJ1-5; no definite D call. This CDR3 has 12 amino acids. Trimming shortened V by 4 bases and J by 9 bases, and 10 bases separated the two germline ends. The CDR3 here is CASSSPYGPQHF. The CDR3 region has the DNA TGTGCCAGCAGTTCCCCCTACGGGCCCCAGCATTTT.

In its sample, this clonotype was seen many times. The chain recombines TRBV9 with TRBJ1-1, with TRBD1 identical over 7 bases. Per the germline V gene, CDR1 is SGDLS and CDR2 is YYNGEE. The CDR3 length is 14 residues. Unmatched junction bases numbered 3, after V lost 0 bases and J lost 4 bases. The CDR3 nucleotides read TGTGCCAGCAGCGTAGGGTCAGGGGGCACTGAAGCTTTCTTT. Its translation is CASSVGSGGTEAFF.